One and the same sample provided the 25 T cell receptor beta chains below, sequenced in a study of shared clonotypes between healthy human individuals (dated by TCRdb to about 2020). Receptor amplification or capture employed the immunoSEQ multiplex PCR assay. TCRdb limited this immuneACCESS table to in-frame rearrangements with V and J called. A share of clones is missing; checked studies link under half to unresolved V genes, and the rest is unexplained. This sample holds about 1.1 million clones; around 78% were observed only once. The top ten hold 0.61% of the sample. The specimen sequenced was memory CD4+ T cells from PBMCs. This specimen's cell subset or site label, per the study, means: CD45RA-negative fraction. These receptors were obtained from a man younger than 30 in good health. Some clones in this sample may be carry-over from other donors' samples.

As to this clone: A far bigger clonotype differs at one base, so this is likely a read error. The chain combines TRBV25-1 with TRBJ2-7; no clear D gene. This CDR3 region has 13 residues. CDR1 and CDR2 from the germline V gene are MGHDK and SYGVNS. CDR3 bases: TGTGCCAGCTCCAAAGGACCCTCCTACGAGCAGCACTTC. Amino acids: CASSKGPSYEQHF.

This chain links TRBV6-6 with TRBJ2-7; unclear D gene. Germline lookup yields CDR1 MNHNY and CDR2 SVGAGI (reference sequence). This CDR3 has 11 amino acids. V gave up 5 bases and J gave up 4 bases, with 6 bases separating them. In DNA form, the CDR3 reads TGTGCCAGCAGTACCGGTTACGAGCAGTACTTC. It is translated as CASSTGYEQYF.

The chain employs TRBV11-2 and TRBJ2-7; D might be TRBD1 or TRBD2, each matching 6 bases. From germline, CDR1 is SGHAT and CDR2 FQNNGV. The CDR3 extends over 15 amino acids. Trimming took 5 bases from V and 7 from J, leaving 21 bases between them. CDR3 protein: CASSPGTPQGREQYF. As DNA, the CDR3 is TGTGCCAGCAGCCCGGGGACACCTCAGGGGAGGGAGCAGTACTTC. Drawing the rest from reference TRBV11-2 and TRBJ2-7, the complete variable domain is EAGVAQSPRYKIIEKRQSVAFWCNPISGHATLYWYQQILGQGPKLLIQFQNNGVVDDSQLPKDRFSAERLKGVDSTLKIQPAKLEDSAVYLCASSPGTPQGREQYFGPGTRLTVT.

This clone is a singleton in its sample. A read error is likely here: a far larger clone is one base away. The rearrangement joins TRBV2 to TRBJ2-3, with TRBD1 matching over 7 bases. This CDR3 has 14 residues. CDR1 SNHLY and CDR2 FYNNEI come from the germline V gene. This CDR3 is CARTTGAGTDAQYF. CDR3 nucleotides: TGTGCCAGAACAACAGGGGCCGGCACAGATGCGCAGTATTTT.

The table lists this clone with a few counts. CDR3 loop: CASSFPQGRGYNEQFF. CDR3 sequence (DNA): TGTGCCAGCAGTTTTCCACAGGGAAGAGGGTACAATGAGCAGTTCTTC. This rearrangement joins TRBV28 to TRBJ2-1, with a weak D call TRBD1 (6 bases). Looked up from germline, CDR1 is MDHEN and CDR2 is SYDVKM. Between the trimmed V and J ends, which lost 3 bases and 4 bases, there was a span of 16 bases. There are 16 residues in the CDR3.

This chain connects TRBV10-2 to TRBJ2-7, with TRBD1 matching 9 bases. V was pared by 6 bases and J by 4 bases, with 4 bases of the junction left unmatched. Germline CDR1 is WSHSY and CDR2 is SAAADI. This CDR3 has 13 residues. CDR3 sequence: CASRLQGAYEQYF. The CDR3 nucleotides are TGCGCCAGCAGGCTACAGGGGGCGTACGAGCAGTACTTC.

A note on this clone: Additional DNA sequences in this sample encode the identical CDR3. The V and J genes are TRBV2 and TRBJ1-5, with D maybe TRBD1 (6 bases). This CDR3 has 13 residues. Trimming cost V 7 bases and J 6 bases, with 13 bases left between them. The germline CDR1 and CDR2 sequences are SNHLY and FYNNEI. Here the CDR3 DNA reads TGTGCCAGCAATGGGGGGCGGGGTCAGCCCCAGCATTTT. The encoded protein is CASNGGRGQPQHF.

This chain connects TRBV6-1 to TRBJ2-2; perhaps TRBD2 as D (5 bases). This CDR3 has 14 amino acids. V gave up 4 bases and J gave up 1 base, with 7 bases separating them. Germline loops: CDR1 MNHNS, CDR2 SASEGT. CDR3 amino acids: CASSGTLNTGELFF. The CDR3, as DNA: TGTGCCAGCAGTGGGACTTTGAACACCGGGGAGCTGTTTTTT.

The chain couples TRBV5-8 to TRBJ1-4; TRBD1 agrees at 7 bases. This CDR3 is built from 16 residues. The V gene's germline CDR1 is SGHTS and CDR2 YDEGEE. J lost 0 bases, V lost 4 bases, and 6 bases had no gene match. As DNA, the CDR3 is TGTGCCAGCAGCGCGGGACAGAGAGCAACTAATGAAAAACTGTTTTTT. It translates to CASSAGQRATNEKLFF.

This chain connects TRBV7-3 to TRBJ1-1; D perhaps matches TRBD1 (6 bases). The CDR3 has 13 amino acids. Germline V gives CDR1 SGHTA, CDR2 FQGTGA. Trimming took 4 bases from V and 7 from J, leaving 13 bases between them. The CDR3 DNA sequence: TGTGCCAGCAGCTCAAGAAGGGGGTATGAAGCTTTCTTT. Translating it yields CASSSRRGYEAFF.

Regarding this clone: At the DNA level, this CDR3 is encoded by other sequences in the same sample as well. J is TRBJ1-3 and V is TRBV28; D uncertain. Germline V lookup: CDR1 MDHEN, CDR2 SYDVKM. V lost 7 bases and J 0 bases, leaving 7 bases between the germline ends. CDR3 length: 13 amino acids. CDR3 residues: CASISTSGNTIYF. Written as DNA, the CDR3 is TGTGCCAGCATATCAACCTCTGGAAACACCATATATTTT.

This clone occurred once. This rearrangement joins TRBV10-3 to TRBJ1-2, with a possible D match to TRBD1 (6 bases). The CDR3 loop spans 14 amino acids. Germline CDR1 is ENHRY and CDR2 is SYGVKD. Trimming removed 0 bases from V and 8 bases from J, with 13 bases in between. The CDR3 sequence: CAISESLQGQGYTF. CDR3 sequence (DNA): TGTGCCATCAGTGAGTCGTTACAGGGCCAGGGCTACACCTTC.

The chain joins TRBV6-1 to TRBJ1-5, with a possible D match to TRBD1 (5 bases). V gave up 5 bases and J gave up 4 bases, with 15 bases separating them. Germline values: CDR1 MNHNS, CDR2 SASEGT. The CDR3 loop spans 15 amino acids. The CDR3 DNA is TGTGCCAGCAGTCTCCCCGGGGGAGGGAATCAGCCCCAGCATTTT. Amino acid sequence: CASSLPGGGNQPQHF.

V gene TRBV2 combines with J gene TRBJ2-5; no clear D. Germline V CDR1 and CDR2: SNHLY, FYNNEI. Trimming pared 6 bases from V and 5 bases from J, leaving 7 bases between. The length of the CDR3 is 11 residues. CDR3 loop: CASSPRETQYF. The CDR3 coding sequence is TGTGCCAGCAGCCCTAGGGAGACCCAGTACTTC.

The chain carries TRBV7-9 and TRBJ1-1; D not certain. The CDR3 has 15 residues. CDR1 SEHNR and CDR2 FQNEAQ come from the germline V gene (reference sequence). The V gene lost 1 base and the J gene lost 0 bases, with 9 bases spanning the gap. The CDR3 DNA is TGTGCCAGCAGCTTAGATTGGATTATGAACACTGAAGCTTTCTTT. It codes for CASSLDWIMNTEAFF.

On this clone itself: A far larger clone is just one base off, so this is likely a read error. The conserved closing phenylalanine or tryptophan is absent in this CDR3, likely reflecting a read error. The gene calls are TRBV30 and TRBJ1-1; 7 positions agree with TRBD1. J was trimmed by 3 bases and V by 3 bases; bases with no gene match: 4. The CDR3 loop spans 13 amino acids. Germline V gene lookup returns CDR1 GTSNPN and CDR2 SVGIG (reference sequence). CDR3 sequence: CAWSDRAYTEAFS. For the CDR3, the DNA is TGTGCCTGGAGCGACAGGGCCTACACTGAAGCTTTCTCT.

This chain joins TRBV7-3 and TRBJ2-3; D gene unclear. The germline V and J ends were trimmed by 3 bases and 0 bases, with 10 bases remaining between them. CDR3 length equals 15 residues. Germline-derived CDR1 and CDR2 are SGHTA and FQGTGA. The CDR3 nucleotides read TGTGCCAGCAGCTTCGACGGAGCTAGCACAGATACGCAGTATTTT. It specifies CASSFDGASTDTQYF.

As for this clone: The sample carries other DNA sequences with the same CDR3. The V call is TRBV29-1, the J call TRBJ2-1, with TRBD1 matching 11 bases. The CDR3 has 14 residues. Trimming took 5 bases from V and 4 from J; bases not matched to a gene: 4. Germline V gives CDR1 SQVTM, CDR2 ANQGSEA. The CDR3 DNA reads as TGCAGCGTTCTTCGGGACAGGGGGTACAATGAGCAGTTCTTC. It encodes CSVLRDRGYNEQFF.

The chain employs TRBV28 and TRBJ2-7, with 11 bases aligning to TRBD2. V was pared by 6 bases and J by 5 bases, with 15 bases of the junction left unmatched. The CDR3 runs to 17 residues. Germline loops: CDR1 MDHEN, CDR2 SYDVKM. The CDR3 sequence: CASRSLGASGRSDEQYF. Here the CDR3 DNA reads TGTGCCAGCAGATCCCTGGGGGCTAGCGGGAGGTCCGACGAGCAGTACTTC. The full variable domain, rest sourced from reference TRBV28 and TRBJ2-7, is DVKVTQSSRYLVKRTGEKVFLECVQDMDHENMFWYRQDPGLGLRLIYFSYDVKMKEKGDIPEGYSVSREKKERFSLILESASTNQTSMYLCASRSLGASGRSDEQYFGPGTRLTVT.

CDR3 bases: TGTGCCTGGAGTTGGTTCCTCTCTGGGGCCAACGTCCTGACTTTC. As protein: CAWSWFLSGANVLTF. The genes are TRBV30 and TRBJ2-6; D call uncertain. The CDR3 contains 15 residues. Deletions cut 2 bases from V and 0 bases from J, with 8 bases between. Per germline, CDR1 GTSNPN and CDR2 SVGIG (reference sequence).

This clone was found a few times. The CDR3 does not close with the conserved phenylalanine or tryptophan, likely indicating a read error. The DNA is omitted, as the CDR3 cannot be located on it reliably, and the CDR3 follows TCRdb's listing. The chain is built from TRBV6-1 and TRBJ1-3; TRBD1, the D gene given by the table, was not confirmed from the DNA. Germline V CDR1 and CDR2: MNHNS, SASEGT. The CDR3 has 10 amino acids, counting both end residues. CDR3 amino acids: CASSERTGKD.

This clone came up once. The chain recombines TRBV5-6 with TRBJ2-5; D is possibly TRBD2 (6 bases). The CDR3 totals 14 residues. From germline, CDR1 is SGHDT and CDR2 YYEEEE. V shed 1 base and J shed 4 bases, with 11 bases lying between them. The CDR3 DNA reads TGTGCCAGCAGCTTGCGGGGGAACGGAGAGACCCAGTACTTC. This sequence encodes CASSLRGNGETQYF.

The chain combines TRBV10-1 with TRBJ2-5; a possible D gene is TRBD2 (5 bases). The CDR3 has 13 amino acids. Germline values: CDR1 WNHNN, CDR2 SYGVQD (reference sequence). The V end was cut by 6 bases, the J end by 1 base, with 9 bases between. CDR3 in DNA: TGCGCCAGCAGCCCCGGGATCCAAGAGACCCAGTACTTC. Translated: CASSPGIQETQYF.

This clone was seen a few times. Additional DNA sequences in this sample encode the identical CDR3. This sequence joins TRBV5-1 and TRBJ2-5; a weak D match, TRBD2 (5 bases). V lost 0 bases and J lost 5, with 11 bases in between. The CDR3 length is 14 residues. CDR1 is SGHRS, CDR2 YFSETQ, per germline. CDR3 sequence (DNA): TGCGCCAGCAGCTTGGGGGAGAGTCGGGAGACCCAGTACTTC. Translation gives CASSLGESRETQYF.

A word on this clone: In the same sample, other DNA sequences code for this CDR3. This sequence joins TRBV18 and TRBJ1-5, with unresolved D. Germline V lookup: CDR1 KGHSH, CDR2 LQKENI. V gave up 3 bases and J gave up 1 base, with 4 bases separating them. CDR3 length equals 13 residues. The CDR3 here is CASSPDSNQPQHF. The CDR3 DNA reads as TGTGCCAGCTCACCTGACAGCAATCAGCCCCAGCATTTT. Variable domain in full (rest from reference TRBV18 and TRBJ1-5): NAGVMQNPRHLVRRRGQEARLRCSPMKGHSHVYWYRQLPEEGLKFMVYLQKENIIDESGMPKERFSAEFPKEGPSILRIQQVVRGDSAAYFCASSPDSNQPQHFGDGTRLSIL.